The 21 T cell receptor beta chains below come from one sample, sequenced in a study of T-cell reconstitution after alpha-beta-depleted transplantation in children. It was with unique molecular identifiers that the TCRbeta library was prepared. A single record per CDR3 protein comes from TCRdb applying MiXCR to the PCR reads. The repertoire holds about 440,000 distinct CDR3 sequences, with approximately 42% as singletons. Specimen: PBMCs, collected before TCRalphabeta/CD19-depleted stem cell transplant. The receptors derive from a girl aged 2 to 10 with aplastic anemia, due to receive a stem cell transplant.

V is TRBV20-1 and J is TRBJ2-1; D remains ambiguous. The CDR3 totals 14 residues. CDR1 and CDR2 from the germline V gene are DFQATT and SNEGSKA (reference sequence). Trimming cost V 3 bases and J 7 bases, with 16 bases left between them. CDR3 coding DNA: TGCAGTGCTAGCGGCGGACCCTTGAAGAATGAGCAGTTCTTC. This sequence encodes CSASGGPLKNEQFF.

This clonotype was found a few times. The chain employs TRBV20-1 and TRBJ2-7, with D unresolved. The germline V gene encodes CDR1 DFQATT and CDR2 SNEGSKA (reference sequence). The CDR3 has 13 amino acids. V was trimmed by 1 base and J by 0 bases, leaving 7 bases between them. The CDR3 nucleotides are TGCAGTGCTAGAGCGGCCAGCTCCTACGAGCAGTACTTC. Its translation: CSARAASSYEQYF.

This clonotype showed up many times. This sequence joins TRBV20-1 and TRBJ2-3; D is unresolved. V lost 6 bases to trimming and J lost 5 bases, with 18 bases between them. This CDR3 is 14 amino acids long. CDR1 and CDR2 from the germline V gene are DFQATT and SNEGSKA (reference sequence). The DNA for the CDR3 is TGCAGTGCCTCCTCCCAGCTGGTGGAAGATACGCAGTATTTT. Translating gives CSASSQLVEDTQYF.

The rearrangement links TRBV20-1 to TRBJ2-2; 10 bases agree with TRBD1. CDR1 is DFQATT, CDR2 SNEGSKA, per germline (reference sequence). The CDR3 has 15 residues. V lost 6 bases and J lost 5; bases outside the gene matches: 9. The CDR3 bases are TGCAGTGCGAAACGGACAGGGGGAGGGACCGGGGAGCTGTTTTTT. Its protein product is CSAKRTGGGTGELFF.

This chain joins TRBV7-9 and TRBJ2-3; D could derive from TRBD1 or TRBD2 (5 bases each). CDR1 and CDR2 from the germline V gene are SEHNR and FQNEAQ (reference sequence). The CDR3 is made up of 14 amino acids. Trimming stripped 4 bases from V and 9 bases from J, with 17 bases between. The CDR3 region is CASSSSGTPETQYF. CDR3 coding DNA: TGTGCCAGCAGCTCATCCGGGACCCCCGAGACGCAGTATTTT.

The V gene is TRBV7-9, the J gene TRBJ1-2; TRBD1 matches 11 bases. The V gene end was trimmed by 3 bases and the J gene end by 8 bases; junction bases not matched to a gene: 11. Per the germline V gene, CDR1 is SEHNR and CDR2 is FQNEAQ (reference sequence). The CDR3 runs to 16 residues. The DNA of the CDR3 is TGTGCCAGCAGCTTCGCTATGGACAGGGGGCTAGAGGGCTACACCTTC. Its protein is CASSFAMDRGLEGYTF.

This clonotype was counted at least ten times. The chain has TRBV27 and TRBJ2-4; no reliable D call. Trimming took off 8 bases at V and 7 bases at J, with 9 bases between the two ends. CDR3 length equals 11 residues. Germline V CDR1 and CDR2: MNHEY, SMNVEV (reference sequence). The DNA for the CDR3 is TGTGCCAGCGCTGACGCGAACATTCAGTACTTC. Translating gives CASADANIQYF.

The CDR3 protein is CASSPGDRPAYGYTF. The CDR3 DNA is TGTGCCAGCAGCCCCGGGGACAGGCCAGCCTATGGCTACACCTTC. V and J are TRBV7-9 and TRBJ1-2, with TRBD1 matching over 8 bases. Germline CDR1 and CDR2: SEHNR and FQNEAQ (reference sequence). CDR3 size: 15 residues. The junction had 9 bases not matched to a gene; V was cut back by 5 bases and J by 4 bases.

J is TRBJ2-7 and V is TRBV28; perhaps TRBD2 as D (6 bases). CDR1 and CDR2 from the germline V gene are MDHEN and SYDVKM. The CDR3 is made up of 16 amino acids. Between the trimmed V and J ends, which lost 3 bases and 0 bases, there was a span of 15 bases. The CDR3 DNA reads TGTGCCAGCAGTTTTATGCGGGAAATCCCCTCCTACGAGCAGTACTTC. It codes for CASSFMREIPSYEQYF.

In this sample, this clonotype turned up a few times. V gene TRBV5-1 combines with J gene TRBJ2-5, with a possible D match to TRBD2 (5 bases). The CDR3 is 13 residues long. V gave up 4 bases and J gave up 3 bases, with 10 bases separating them. From germline, CDR1 is SGHRS and CDR2 YFSETQ. In nucleotides, the CDR3 is TGCGCCAGCAGCCCGGGGTGGGAAGAGACCCAGTACTTC. Protein sequence: CASSPGWEETQYF. Full variable domain (missing parts from reference TRBV5-1 and TRBJ2-5): KAGVTQTPRYLIKTRGQQVTLSCSPISGHRSVSWYQQTPGQGLQFLFEYFSETQRNKGNFPGRFSGRQFSNSRSEMNVSTLELGDSALYLCASSPGWEETQYFGPGTRLLVL.

This clonotype was found many times. This sequence joins TRBV25-1 and TRBJ1-2; the D gene is possibly TRBD1 (6 bases). V lost 8 bases and J 8 bases, leaving 18 bases between the germline ends. The CDR3 has 13 residues. Looked up from germline, CDR1 is MGHDK and CDR2 is SYGVNS. CDR3 nucleotides: TGTGCCAGCGGGGCACAGGGACGTAGAGGCTACACCTTC. Translating gives CASGAQGRRGYTF.

This clonotype was counted between two and nine times. V is TRBV6-5 and J is TRBJ1-6; possibly TRBD1 for D (6 bases). The CDR3 totals 16 residues. Germline CDR1 reads MNHEY; CDR2 reads SVGAGI. V was cut by 2 bases and J by 5 bases, with 13 bases left in between. The CDR3 region has the DNA TGTGCCAGCAGTTACCAAAGCAGGGGAGATAATTCACCCCTCCACTTT. Amino acids: CASSYQSRGDNSPLHF.

This rearrangement joins TRBV20-1 to TRBJ2-3; maybe TRBD1 (6 bases). V was clipped by 3 bases and J by 7 bases, with 20 bases between them. The germline CDR1 and CDR2 sequences are DFQATT and SNEGSKA (reference sequence). The CDR3 covers 15 residues. The CDR3 DNA reads TGCAGTGCTAGCCTCTCAGGTGGGGGCACGTATACGCAGTATTTT. Its protein product is CSASLSGGGTYTQYF.

This clonotype is a singleton in its sample. The chain recombines TRBV4-1 with TRBJ2-2; 8 bases map to TRBD1. CDR1 is MGHRA, CDR2 YSYEKL, per germline. This CDR3 contains 17 residues. J was trimmed by 0 bases and V by 4 bases; bases with no gene match: 7. As DNA, the CDR3 is TGCGCCAGCAGCCGCGCCCAGGGGGCTCCGAACACCGGGGAGCTGTTTTTT. Its translation: CASSRAQGAPNTGELFF.

Many counts were recorded for this clonotype. The rearrangement joins TRBV12-3 or TRBV12-4 to TRBJ2-7; no firm D call. V was pared by 5 bases and J by 3 bases, with 17 bases between. This CDR3 comprises 15 residues. The CDR3: CASSPAGRALYEQYF. The CDR3 nucleotides read TGTGCCAGCAGTCCGGCAGGTCGCGCCCTCTACGAGCAGTACTTC.

This clonotype has at least ten counts. The rearrangement links TRBV7-2 to TRBJ2-1; 8 bases line up with TRBD2. V dropped 4 bases and J dropped 1; count of bases not matched to a gene: 3. CDR1 and CDR2 from the germline V gene are SGHTA and FQGNSA. This CDR3 region has 15 residues. CDR3 amino acids: CASSSSGGSYNEQFF. The CDR3, as DNA: TGTGCCAGCAGCTCCAGCGGGGGTTCCTACAATGAGCAGTTCTTC.

The chain couples TRBV5-1 to TRBJ2-7; D unresolved. The CDR3 runs to 17 residues. Germline CDR1 reads SGHRS; CDR2 reads YFSETQ. Trimming removed 0 bases at V and 2 bases at J, with 18 bases between. CDR3 region: CASSLAGLGNIPYEQYF. In DNA, the CDR3 is TGCGCCAGCAGCTTGGCCGGTTTAGGGAATATTCCCTACGAGCAGTACTTC.

The chain carries TRBV5-5 and TRBJ2-5; 9 positions match TRBD2. The CDR3 sequence is 16 residues long. With V trimmed by 3 bases and J by 4 bases, 10 bases remained unmatched. The germline V gene encodes CDR1 SGHKS and CDR2 YYEKEE (reference sequence). The CDR3 sequence: CASSSILRGGRETQYF. The CDR3, as DNA: TGTGCCAGCAGCTCCATCTTGCGGGGGGGGCGAGAGACCCAGTACTTC. The full variable domain, in which reference TRBV5-5 and TRBJ2-5 provide the parts outside the CDR3, is DAGVTQSPTHLIKTRGQQVTLRCSPISGHKSVSWYQQVLGQGPQFIFQYYEKEERGRGNFPDRFSARQFPNYSSELNVNALLLGDSALYLCASSSILRGGRETQYFGPGTRLLVL.

This clonotype was detected ten times or more. The chain uses TRBV9 and TRBJ1-2; 10 bases are a match to TRBD1. The CDR3 has 17 amino acids. With V trimmed by 2 bases and J by 1 base, 8 bases remained unmatched. The germline gives CDR1 SGDLS, CDR2 YYNGEE. The CDR3 here is CASSVTGGYPLNYGYTF. DNA for the CDR3: TGTGCCAGCAGCGTGACAGGGGGCTACCCCCTTAACTATGGCTACACCTTC.

This clonotype was detected many times. The chain has TRBV4-2 and TRBJ2-7; D is ambiguous. CDR1 is LGHNA, CDR2 YNFKEQ, per germline. Trimming stripped 4 bases from V and 0 bases from J, with 13 bases between. The CDR3 runs 15 residues. The CDR3 DNA sequence: TGTGCCAGCAGCCCCCAGACGGCAGACTCCTACGAGCAGTACTTC. This sequence encodes CASSPQTADSYEQYF.

In its sample, this clonotype was seen many times. This chain joins TRBV5-5 and TRBJ2-3; unclear D gene. The CDR3 totals 14 residues. Between the trimmed V and J ends, which lost 3 bases and 0 bases, there was a span of 8 bases. Germline values: CDR1 SGHKS, CDR2 YYEKEE (reference sequence). As DNA, the CDR3 is TGTGCCAGCAGCTATTACCAAAGCACAGATACGCAGTATTTT. Protein sequence: CASSYYQSTDTQYF.